This paragraph reports one T cell receptor (beta chain). Antigen unknown. This sample is part of a study of OX40 agonist ivuxolimab in advanced cancers. Whole-study findings and limits: No antigen was identified for the clonally expanded peripheral T cells. CD4+ and CD8+ T cells in blood underwent clonal expansion by week 6 at 0.1 to 3.0 mg/kg.

This CDR3 region has 16 residues. Germline values: CDR1 SGHAT, CDR2 FQNNGV. The germline V and J ends were trimmed by 2 bases and 4 bases, with 15 bases remaining between them. Sequencing was performed with immunoSEQ multiplex PCR; in TCRdb, only in-frame clones are kept and a portion is missing. This table holds approximately 74,000 clones, over 75% found once. This TCR came from an adult with an advanced solid tumor such as melanoma, head and neck, liver or kidney cancer. The V call is TRBV11-2, the J call TRBJ2-1; D ambiguous. The sequenced sample was CD4+ or CD8+ T cells sorted from blood, obtained in a trial of the OX40 agonist ivuxolimab. CDR3 amino acids: CASSLLLSTTYNEQFF. CDR3 coding DNA: TGTGCCAGCAGCTTATTACTATCCACGACATACAATGAGCAGTTCTTC.